This TCR beta chain is from a study of early T cells in non-severe SARS-CoV-2 infection. Study summary: Chains were not paired, and sequencing was done on bulk RNA from unsorted whole blood.

This CDR3 has 14 residues. The V and J ends lost 0 bases and 2 bases respectively, with 8 bases between them. CDR1 and CDR2 (germline): KGHSH, LQKENI. Unique molecular identifiers were added to individual cDNA molecules. TCRdb passed the 5' RACE reads through MiXCR, listing each CDR3 protein once. The table has tens of thousands of distinct CDR3 sequences, roughly 8.7% seen once. In its sample, this clonotype was seen a few times. Antigen unknown. General study points: Sequences matched to VDJdb favored anti-spike CD8 responses, while private and CD4 specificities were missed.

The material was whole blood, obtained at baseline. The genes are TRBV18 and TRBJ2-7; D gene unclear. The receptor's source is an adult who was a healthcare worker with PCR-confirmed SARS-CoV-2 infection or an uninfected control (not recorded which). The DNA for the CDR3 is TGTGCCAGCTCACCACCGAATCAGGCCTACGAGCAGTACTTC. Amino acids: CASSPPNQAYEQYF.